This entry features one T cell receptor beta chain sequence. For CDR3 and TCR beta VDJ profiling, genomic DNA was the template used. MiXCR was run by TCRdb on the reads, yielding one entry per CDR3 protein. Here the sample spans around 170,000 distinct CDR3 sequences, around 60% being singletons. The CDR3 runs 14 residues. In germline, CDR1 is SGHDN, CDR2 FVKESK. J lost 3 bases, V lost 4 bases, and 3 bases had no gene match. This entry is derived from a study of CD8+CD57+ T cells in acquired aplastic anemia. The clonotype was recovered from a human donor in good health. The sequencing input was sorted CD4+, CD8+, or CD8+CD57+ T cells (not recorded which) from PBMCs. The V gene is TRBV14, the J gene TRBJ2-7; 10 bases are shared with TRBD1. Written as DNA, the CDR3 is TGTGCCAGCAGCCGCGGACAGGGGGTCTACGAGCAGTACTTC. Protein: CASSRGQGVYEQYF. The whole variable domain, filled in from reference TRBV14 and TRBJ2-7, reads EAGVTQFPSHSVIEKGQTVTLRCDPISGHDNLYWYRRVMGKEIKFLLHFVKESKQDESGMPNNRFLAERTGGTYSTLKVQPAELEDSGVYFCASSRGQGVYEQYFGPGTRLTVT.